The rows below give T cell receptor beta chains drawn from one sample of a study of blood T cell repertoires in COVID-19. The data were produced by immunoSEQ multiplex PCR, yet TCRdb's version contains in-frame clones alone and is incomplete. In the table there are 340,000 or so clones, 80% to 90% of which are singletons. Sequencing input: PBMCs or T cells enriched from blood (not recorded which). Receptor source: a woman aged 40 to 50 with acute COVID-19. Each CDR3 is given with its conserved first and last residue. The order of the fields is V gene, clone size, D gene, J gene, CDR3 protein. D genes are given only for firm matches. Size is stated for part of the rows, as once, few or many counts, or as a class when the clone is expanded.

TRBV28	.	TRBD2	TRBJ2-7	CASTITSGRAGEQYF
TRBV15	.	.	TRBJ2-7	CATSSRQGDSNEQYF
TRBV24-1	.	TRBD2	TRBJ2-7	CATSDLYRTSGRKYEQYF
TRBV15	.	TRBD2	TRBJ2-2	CATSRDSGLATGELFF
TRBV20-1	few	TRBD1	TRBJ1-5	CSASGTGGQPQHF
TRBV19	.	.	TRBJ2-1	CASKDSSYNEQFF
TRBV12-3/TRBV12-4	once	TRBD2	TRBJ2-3	CASSPRTSGTYF
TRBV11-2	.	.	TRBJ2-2	CASSAGGGTGELFF
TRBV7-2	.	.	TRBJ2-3	CASSLDHKFTDTQYF
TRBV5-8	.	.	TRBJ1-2	CASSFLGGANYGYTF
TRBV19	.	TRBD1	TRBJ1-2	CASSRGGTGINYGYTF
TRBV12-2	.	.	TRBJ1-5	CASRLGGQGSNQPQHF
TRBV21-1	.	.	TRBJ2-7	CASGGGNEQYF
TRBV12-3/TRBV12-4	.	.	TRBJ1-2	CASSFQGTYGYTF
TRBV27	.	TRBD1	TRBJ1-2	CASSSNHTGQGAYGYTF
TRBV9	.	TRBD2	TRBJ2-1	CASSVALAGRSSYNEQFF
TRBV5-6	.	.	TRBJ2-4	CASSSVNPGGANIQYF
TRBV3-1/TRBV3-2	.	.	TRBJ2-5	CASSQVDTGGETQYF